This T cell receptor (beta chain) was sequenced during a study of CD8 T cells in Susac syndrome. An input of roughly 0.45 to 1 ug of RNA was subjected to reverse transcription using random hexamers. TCRdb reprocessed the immunoSEQ multiplex PCR reads via MiXCR and lists one record per CDR3 protein. Of about 200,000 distinct CDR3 sequences detected, 80% to 95% appear once; the ten largest clones hold roughly 0.15%. J gave up 7 bases and V 2 bases, and 6 bases lay outside the gene matches. Germline assignment: CDR1 MNHEY and CDR2 SMNVEV (reference sequence). CDR3 length equals 14 residues. V and J are TRBV27 and TRBJ1-1; 8 bases map to TRBD1. Sequences were obtained from CD8+ T cells from PBMCs. The sequence derives from a human donor with multiple sclerosis. The CDR3 loop reads CASSLQGAPGEAFF. The CDR3 coding sequence is TGTGCCAGCAGTTTACAGGGGGCGCCGGGTGAAGCTTTCTTT.